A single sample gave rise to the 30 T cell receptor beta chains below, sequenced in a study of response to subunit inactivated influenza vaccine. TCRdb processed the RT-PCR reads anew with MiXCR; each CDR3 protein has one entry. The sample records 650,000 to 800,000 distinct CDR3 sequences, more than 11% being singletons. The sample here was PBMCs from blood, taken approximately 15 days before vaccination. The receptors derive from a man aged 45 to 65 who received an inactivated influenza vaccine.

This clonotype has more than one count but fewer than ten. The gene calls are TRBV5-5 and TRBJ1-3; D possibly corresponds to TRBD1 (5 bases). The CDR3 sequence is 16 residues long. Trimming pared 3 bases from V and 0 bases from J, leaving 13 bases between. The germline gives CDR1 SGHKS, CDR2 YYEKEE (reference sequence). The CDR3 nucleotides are TGTGCCAGCAGCTGGGGGGGTGCGAGCTCTGGAAACACCATATATTTT. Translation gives CASSWGGASSGNTIYF.

CDR3 sequence reads: CASSGTVRGELFF. The CDR3 region has the DNA TGTGCCAGTAGTGGGACAGTTCGGGGGGAGCTGTTTTTT. The rearrangement joins TRBV19 to TRBJ2-2; 7 bases agree with TRBD1. This CDR3 has 13 residues. The germline gives CDR1 LNHDA, CDR2 SQIVND (reference sequence). V lost 5 bases and J lost 8; bases outside the gene matches: 5.

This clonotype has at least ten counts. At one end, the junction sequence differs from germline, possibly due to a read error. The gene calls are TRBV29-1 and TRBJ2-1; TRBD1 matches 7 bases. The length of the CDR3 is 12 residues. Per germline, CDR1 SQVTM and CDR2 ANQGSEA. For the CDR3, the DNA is TGCAGCGTTGAAGATGGGACAGCACGGCGAATCTTC. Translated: CSVEDGTARRIF.

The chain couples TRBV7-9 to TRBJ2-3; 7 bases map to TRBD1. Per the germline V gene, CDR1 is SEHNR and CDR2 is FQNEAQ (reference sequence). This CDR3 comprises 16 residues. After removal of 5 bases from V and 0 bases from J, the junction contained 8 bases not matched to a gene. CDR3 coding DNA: TGTGCCAGCAGCCATTGGACAGGCTCTAGCACAGATACGCAGTATTTT. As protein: CASSHWTGSSTDTQYF.

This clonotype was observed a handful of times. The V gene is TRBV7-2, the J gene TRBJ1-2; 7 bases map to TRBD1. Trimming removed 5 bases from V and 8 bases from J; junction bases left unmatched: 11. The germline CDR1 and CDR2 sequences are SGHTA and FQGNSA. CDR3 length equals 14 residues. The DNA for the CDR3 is TGTGCCAGCAGCCGACAGGGTAATCCAAGGGGCTACACCTTC. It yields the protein CASSRQGNPRGYTF.

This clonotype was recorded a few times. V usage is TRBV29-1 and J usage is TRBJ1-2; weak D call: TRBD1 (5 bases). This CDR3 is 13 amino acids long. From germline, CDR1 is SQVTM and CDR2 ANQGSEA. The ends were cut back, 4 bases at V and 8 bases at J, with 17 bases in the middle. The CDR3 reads CSVVMGTVRGYTF. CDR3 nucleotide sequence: TGCAGCGTTGTAATGGGGACCGTCAGGGGCTACACCTTC.

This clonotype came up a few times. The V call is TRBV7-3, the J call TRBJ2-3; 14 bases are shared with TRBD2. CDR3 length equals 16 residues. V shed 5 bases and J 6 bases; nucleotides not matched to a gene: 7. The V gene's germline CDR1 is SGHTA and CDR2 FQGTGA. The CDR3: CASSPNRLAGGDTQYF. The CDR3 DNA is TGTGCCAGCAGCCCTAATCGACTAGCGGGAGGGGATACGCAGTATTTT. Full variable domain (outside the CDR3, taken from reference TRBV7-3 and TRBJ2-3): GAGVSQTPSNKVTEKGKYVELRCDPISGHTALYWYRQSLGQGPEFLIYFQGTGAADDSGLPNDRFFAVRPEGSVSTLKIQRTERGDSAVYLCASSPNRLAGGDTQYFGPGTRLTVL.

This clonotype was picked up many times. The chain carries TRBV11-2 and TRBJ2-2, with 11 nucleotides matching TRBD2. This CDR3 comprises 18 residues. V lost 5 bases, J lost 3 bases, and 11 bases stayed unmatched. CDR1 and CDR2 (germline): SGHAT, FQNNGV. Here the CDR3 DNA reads TGTGCCAGCAGCCCCTTGCCGAGACTAGCGGGATACACCGGGGAGCTGTTTTTT. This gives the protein CASSPLPRLAGYTGELFF.

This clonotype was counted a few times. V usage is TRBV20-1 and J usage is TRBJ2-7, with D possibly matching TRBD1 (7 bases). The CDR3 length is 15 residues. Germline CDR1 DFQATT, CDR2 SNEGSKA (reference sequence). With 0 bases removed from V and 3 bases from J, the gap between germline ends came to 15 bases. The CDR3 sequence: CSARDSQGGFYEQYF. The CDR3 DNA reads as TGCAGTGCTAGAGATAGCCAGGGGGGTTTCTACGAGCAGTACTTC.

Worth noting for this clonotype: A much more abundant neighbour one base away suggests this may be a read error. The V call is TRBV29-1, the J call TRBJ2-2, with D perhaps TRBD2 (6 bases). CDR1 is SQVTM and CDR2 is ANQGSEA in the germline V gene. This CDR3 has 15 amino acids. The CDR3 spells CSVEDRAGTTGGLFF. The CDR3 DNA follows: TGCAGCGTTGAAGATCGAGCCGGGACCACCGGGGGGCTGTTTTTT.

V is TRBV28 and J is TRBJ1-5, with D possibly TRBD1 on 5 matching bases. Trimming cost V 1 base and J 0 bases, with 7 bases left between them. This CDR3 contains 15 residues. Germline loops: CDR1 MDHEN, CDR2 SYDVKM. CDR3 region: CASSLSGYSNQPQHF. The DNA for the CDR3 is TGTGCCAGCAGTTTATCAGGGTATAGCAATCAGCCCCAGCATTTT.

CDR3 loop: CASSLSRGQGWYTQYF. The CDR3 nucleotides are TGTGCCAGCAGTTTATCGCGGGGACAGGGTTGGTATACGCAGTATTTT. The V gene is TRBV27, the J gene TRBJ2-3, with 9 bases matching TRBD1. The CDR3 runs 16 residues. From germline, CDR1 is MNHEY and CDR2 SMNVEV (reference sequence). J was trimmed by 7 bases and V by 0 bases; bases with no gene match: 8.

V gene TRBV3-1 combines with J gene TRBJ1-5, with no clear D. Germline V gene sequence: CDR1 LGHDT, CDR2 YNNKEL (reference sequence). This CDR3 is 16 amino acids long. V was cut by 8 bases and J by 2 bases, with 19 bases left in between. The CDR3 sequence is CASRTRQAGGNQPQHF. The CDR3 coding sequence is TGTGCCAGCCGCACCCGGCAGGCGGGTGGCAATCAGCCCCAGCATTTT.

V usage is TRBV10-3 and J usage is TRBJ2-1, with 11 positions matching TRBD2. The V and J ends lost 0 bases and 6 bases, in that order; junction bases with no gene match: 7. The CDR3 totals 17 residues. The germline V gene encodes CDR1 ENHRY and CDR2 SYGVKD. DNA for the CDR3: TGTGCCATCAGTGAGTCAGCTAAACTAGCGGGAGCCAATGAGCAGTTCTTC. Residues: CAISESAKLAGANEQFF.

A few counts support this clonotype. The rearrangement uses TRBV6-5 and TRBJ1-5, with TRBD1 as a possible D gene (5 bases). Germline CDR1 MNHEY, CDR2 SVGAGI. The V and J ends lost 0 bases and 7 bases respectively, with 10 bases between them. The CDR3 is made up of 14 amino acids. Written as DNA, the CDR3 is TGTGCCAGCAGTTACTCGGATCGGGGGCAGCCCCAGCATTTT. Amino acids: CASSYSDRGQPQHF.

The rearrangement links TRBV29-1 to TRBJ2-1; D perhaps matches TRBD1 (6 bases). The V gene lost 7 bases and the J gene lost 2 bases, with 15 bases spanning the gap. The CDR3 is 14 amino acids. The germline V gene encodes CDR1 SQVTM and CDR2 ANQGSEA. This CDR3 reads CSALRGYPYNEQFF. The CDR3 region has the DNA TGCAGCGCTCTGAGGGGGTATCCCTACAATGAGCAGTTCTTC.

The CDR3 spells CASSYPAGTGANVLTF. For the CDR3, the DNA is TGTGCCAGCAGTTACCCGGCAGGGACAGGGGCCAACGTCCTGACTTTC. This chain uses TRBV6-5 with TRBJ2-6; D is possibly TRBD1 (6 bases). This CDR3 spans 16 amino acids. From germline, CDR1 is MNHEY and CDR2 SVGAGI. V lost 2 bases, J lost 4 bases, and 12 bases lay in between.

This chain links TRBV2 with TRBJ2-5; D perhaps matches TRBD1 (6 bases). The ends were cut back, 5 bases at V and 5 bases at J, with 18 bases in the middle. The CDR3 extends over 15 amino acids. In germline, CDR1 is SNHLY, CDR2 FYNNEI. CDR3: CASSSRTGIKETQYF. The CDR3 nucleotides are TGTGCCAGCAGTAGCCGTACAGGGATTAAGGAGACCCAGTACTTC.

The CDR3 region has the DNA TGCAGTGCTCGGGGTCGGGTTAGGTATGGCTACACCTTC. Encoded protein: CSARGRVRYGYTF. The J gene is TRBJ1-2, the V gene TRBV20-1; no clear D. Per the germline V gene, CDR1 is DFQATT and CDR2 is SNEGSKA (reference sequence). This CDR3 comprises 13 residues. V lost 5 bases to trimming and J lost 5 bases, with 15 bases between them.

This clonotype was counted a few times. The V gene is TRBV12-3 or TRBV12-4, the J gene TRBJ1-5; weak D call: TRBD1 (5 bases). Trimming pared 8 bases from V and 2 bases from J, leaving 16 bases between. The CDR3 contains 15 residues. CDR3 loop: CASRLGPGGNQPQHF. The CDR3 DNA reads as TGTGCCAGCCGCCTCGGTCCGGGGGGCAATCAGCCCCAGCATTTT.

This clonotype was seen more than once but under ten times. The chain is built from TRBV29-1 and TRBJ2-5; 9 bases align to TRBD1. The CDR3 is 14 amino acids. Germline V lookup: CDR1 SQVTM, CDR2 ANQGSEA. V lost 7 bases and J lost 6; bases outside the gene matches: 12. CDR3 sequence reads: CSAATGQGTKTQYF. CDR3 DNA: TGCAGCGCTGCTACGGGACAGGGCACAAAGACCCAGTACTTC.

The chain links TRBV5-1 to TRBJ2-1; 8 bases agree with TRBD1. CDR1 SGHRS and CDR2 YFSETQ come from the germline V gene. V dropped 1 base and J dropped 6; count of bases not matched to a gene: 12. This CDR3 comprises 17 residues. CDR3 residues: CASSLFSIGQGTNEQFF. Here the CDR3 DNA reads TGCGCCAGCAGCTTGTTTTCAATAGGACAGGGAACCAATGAGCAGTTCTTC.

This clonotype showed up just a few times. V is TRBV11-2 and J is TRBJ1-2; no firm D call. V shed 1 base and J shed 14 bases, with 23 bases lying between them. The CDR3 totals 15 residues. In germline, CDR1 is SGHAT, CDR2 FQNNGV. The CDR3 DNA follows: TGTGCCAGCAGCTTAGCTTTAGGCGGACGAAACGGAGGGACCTTC. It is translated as CASSLALGGRNGGTF. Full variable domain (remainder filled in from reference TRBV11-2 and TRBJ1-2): EAGVAQSPRYKIIEKRQSVAFWCNPISGHATLYWYQQILGQGPKLLIQFQNNGVVDDSQLPKDRFSAERLKGVDSTLKIQPAKLEDSAVYLCASSLALGGRNGGTFGSGTRLTVV.

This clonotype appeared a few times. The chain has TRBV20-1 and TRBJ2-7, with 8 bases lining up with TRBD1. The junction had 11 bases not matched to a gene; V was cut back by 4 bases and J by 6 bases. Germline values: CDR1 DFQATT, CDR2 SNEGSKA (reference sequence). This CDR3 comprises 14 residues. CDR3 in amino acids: CSATDRDRIFEQYF. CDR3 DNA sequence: TGCAGTGCTACCGATCGGGACAGGATTTTCGAGCAGTACTTC.

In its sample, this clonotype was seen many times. The CDR3 protein is CASSQDPGFDYGYTF. The CDR3 region has the DNA TGCGCCAGCAGCCAAGATCCAGGGTTCGACTATGGCTACACCTTC. The chain is built from TRBV4-1 and TRBJ1-2, with a possible D match to TRBD1 (5 bases). Per the germline V gene, CDR1 is MGHRA and CDR2 is YSYEKL. Trimming removed 0 bases at V and 3 bases at J, with 11 bases between. The CDR3 is 15 amino acids.

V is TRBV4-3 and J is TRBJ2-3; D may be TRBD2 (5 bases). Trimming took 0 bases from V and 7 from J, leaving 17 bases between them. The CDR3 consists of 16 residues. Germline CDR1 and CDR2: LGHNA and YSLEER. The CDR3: CASSQDWSGISHTQYF. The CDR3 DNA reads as TGCGCCAGCAGCCAAGATTGGAGCGGTATATCACATACGCAGTATTTT.

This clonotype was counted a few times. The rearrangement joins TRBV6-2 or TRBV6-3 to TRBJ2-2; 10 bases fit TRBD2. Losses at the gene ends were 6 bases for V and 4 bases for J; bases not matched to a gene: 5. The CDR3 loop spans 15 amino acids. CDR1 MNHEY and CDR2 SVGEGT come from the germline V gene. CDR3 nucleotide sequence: TGTGCCAGCAGCACTAGCGGGACCCTCACCGGGGAGCTGTTTTTT. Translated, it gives CASSTSGTLTGELFF.

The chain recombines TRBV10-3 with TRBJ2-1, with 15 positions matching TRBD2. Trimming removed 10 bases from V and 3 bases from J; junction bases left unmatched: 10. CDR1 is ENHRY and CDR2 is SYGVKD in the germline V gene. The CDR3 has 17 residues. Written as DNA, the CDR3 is TGTGCCACCGGGTCGGGACTAGCGGGAGGAGGCTACAATGAGCAGTTCTTC. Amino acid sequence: CATGSGLAGGGYNEQFF.

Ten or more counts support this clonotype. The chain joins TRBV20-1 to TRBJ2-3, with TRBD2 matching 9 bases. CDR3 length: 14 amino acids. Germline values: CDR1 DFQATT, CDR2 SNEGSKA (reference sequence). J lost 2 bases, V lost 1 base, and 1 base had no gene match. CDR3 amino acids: CSARASGNTDTQYF. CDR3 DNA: TGCAGTGCTAGAGCTAGCGGGAACACAGATACGCAGTATTTT.

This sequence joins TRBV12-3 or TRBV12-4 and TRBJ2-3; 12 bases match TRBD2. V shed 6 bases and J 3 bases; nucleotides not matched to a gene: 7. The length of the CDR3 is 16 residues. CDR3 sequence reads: CASRTGTSGRTDTQYF. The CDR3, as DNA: TGTGCCAGCAGGACCGGGACTAGCGGGCGTACAGATACGCAGTATTTT.